A selection of T cell receptor beta chains follows, all from one sample in a study of T-cell memory formation after mild COVID-19. TCRdb reprocessed the 5' RACE reads with MiXCR, giving one entry per CDR3 protein. The profile shows roughly 450,000 distinct CDR3 sequences, 15% to 20% of them singletons. Sequenced material: PBMCs or a T cell subset sorted from them (not recorded which). The receptors shown here come from an adult woman who had mild COVID-19 (a few samples of this study predate the infection). Cell type and time point are not known. CDR3s include the opening cysteine and the closing phenylalanine or tryptophan. Fields, in order: clone size, J gene, V gene, D gene, CDR3 protein, CDR3 DNA. A D gene is named only where the DNA matches it firmly. Expanded clones get a size class; other rows say once, few or many, or leave the size out.

clone size: NA
J gene: TRBJ2-7
V gene: TRBV27
D gene: NA
CDR3 protein: CASSLSRDGAYEQYF
CDR3 DNA: TGTGCCAGCAGTTTATCCCGGGACGGGGCGTACGAGCAGTACTTC

clone size: few
J gene: TRBJ1-2
V gene: TRBV6-2/TRBV6-3
D gene: TRBD1
CDR3 protein: CASRGQGAMYGYTF
CDR3 DNA: TGTGCCAGCAGGGGACAGGGGGCGATGTATGGCTACACCTTC

clone size: NA
J gene: TRBJ2-5
V gene: TRBV21-1
D gene: NA
CDR3 protein: CASSKGLRETQYF
CDR3 DNA: TGTGCCAGCAGCAAAGGGCTTCGAGAGACCCAGTACTTC

clone size: NA
J gene: TRBJ2-1
V gene: TRBV11-2
D gene: NA
CDR3 protein: CASSLDPGAGEQFF
CDR3 DNA: TGTGCCAGCAGCTTAGATCCGGGGGCAGGCGAGCAGTTCTTC

clone size: few
J gene: TRBJ1-4
V gene: TRBV12-3/TRBV12-4
D gene: NA
CDR3 protein: CASRLQEGVGEKLFF
CDR3 DNA: TGTGCCAGCAGGCTCCAGGAGGGGGTTGGTGAAAAACTGTTTTTT

clone size: NA
J gene: TRBJ1-6
V gene: TRBV5-1
D gene: NA
CDR3 protein: CASSPTVATYNSPLHF
CDR3 DNA: TGCGCCAGCAGCCCGACAGTGGCCACCTATAATTCACCCCTCCACTTT

clone size: NA
J gene: TRBJ2-1
V gene: TRBV6-5
D gene: NA
CDR3 protein: CASRADRGFYNEQFF
CDR3 DNA: TGTGCCAGCAGGGCCGATCGAGGGTTCTACAATGAGCAGTTCTTC

clone size: few
J gene: TRBJ2-1
V gene: TRBV12-3/TRBV12-4
D gene: TRBD2
CDR3 protein: CASSPLAGGPYEQFF
CDR3 DNA: TGTGCCAGCAGCCCACTAGCGGGAGGGCCGTATGAGCAGTTCTTC

clone size: few
J gene: TRBJ1-2
V gene: TRBV25-1
D gene: NA
CDR3 protein: CATRGARGINGYTF
CDR3 DNA: TGTGCCACCCGGGGGGCCCGCGGGATCAATGGCTACACCTTC

clone size: NA
J gene: TRBJ1-1
V gene: TRBV5-1
D gene: NA
CDR3 protein: CASSLGASDRVNTEAFF
CDR3 DNA: TGCGCCAGCAGCTTGGGGGCCAGCGACAGAGTGAACACTGAAGCTTTCTTT

clone size: few
J gene: TRBJ1-5
V gene: TRBV10-3
D gene: TRBD1
CDR3 protein: CAINGQEDGPQHF
CDR3 DNA: TGTGCCATCAATGGACAGGAGGACGGGCCCCAGCATTTT

clone size: few
J gene: TRBJ2-1
V gene: TRBV7-6
D gene: TRBD2
CDR3 protein: CASSLGGGDYNEQFF
CDR3 DNA: TGTGCCAGCAGCTTAGGCGGGGGGGATTACAATGAGCAGTTCTTC

clone size: NA
J gene: TRBJ2-7
V gene: TRBV24-1
D gene: TRBD1
CDR3 protein: CATSDSRTGDYQQYF
CDR3 DNA: TGTGCCACCAGTGATTCGAGGACAGGGGACTACCAGCAGTACTTC

clone size: NA
J gene: TRBJ1-5
V gene: TRBV5-6
D gene: NA
CDR3 protein: CASSPTGRNQPQHF
CDR3 DNA: TGTGCCAGCAGCCCAACAGGGCGCAATCAGCCCCAGCATTTT

clone size: NA
J gene: TRBJ2-2
V gene: TRBV12-3/TRBV12-4
D gene: TRBD2
CDR3 protein: CASSLRLAGSSGELFF
CDR3 DNA: TGTGCCAGCAGTTTACGACTAGCGGGAAGCAGCGGGGAGCTGTTTTTT

clone size: NA
J gene: TRBJ2-6
V gene: TRBV6-5
D gene: NA
CDR3 protein: CASRRRGSGSSGANVLTF
CDR3 DNA: TGTGCCAGCAGACGAAGGGGCAGTGGTTCCTCTGGGGCCAACGTCCTGACTTTC